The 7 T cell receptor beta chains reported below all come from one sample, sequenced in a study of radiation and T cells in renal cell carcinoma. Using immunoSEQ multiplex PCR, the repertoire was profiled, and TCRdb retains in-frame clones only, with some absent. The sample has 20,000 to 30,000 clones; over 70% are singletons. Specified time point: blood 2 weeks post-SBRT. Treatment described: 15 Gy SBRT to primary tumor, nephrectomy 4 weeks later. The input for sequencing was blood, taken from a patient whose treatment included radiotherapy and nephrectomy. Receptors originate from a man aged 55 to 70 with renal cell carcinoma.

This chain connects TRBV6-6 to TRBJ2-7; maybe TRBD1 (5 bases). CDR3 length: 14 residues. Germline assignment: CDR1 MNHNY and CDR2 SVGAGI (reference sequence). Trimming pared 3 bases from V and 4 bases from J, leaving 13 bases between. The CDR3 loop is CASSYAGHPYEQYF. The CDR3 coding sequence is TGTGCCAGCAGTTATGCAGGACATCCTTACGAGCAGTACTTC.

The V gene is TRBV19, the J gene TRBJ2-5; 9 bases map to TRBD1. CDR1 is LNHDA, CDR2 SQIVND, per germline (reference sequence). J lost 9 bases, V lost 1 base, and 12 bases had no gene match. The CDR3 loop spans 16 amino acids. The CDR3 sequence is CASSIGKRGQGGAQYF. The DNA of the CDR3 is TGTGCCAGTAGTATAGGAAAGAGGGGACAGGGTGGGGCCCAGTACTTC.

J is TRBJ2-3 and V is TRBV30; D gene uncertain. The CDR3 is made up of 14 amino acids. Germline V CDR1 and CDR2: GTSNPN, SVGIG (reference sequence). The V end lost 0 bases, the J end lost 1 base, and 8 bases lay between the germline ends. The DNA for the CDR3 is TGTGCCTGGAGTGTAGGCTACGGCACAGATACGCAGTATTTT. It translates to CAWSVGYGTDTQYF. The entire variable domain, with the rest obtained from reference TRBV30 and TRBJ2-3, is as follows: SQTIHQWPATLVQPVGSPLSLECTVEGTSNPNLYWYRQAAGRGLQLLFYSVGIGQISSEVPQNLSASRPQDRQFILSSKKLLLSDSGFYLCAWSVGYGTDTQYFGPGTRLTVL.

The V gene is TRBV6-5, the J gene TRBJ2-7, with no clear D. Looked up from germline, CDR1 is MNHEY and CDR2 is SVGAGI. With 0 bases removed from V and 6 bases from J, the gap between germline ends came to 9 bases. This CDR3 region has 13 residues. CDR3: CASSYSPSFEQYF. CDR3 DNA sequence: TGTGCCAGCAGTTACTCGCCGAGTTTCGAGCAGTACTTC.

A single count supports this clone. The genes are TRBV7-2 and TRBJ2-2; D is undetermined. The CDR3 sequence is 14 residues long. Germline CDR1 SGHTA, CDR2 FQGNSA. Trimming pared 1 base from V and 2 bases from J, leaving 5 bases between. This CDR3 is CASSLEYNTGELFF. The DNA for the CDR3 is TGTGCCAGCAGCTTAGAGTATAACACCGGGGAGCTGTTTTTT.

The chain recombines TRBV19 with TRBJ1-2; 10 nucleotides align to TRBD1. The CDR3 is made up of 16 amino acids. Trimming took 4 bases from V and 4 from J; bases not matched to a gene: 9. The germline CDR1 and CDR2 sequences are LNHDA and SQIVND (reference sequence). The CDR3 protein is CASSTETRTGGYGYTF. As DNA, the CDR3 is TGTGCCAGTAGTACCGAAACCCGGACAGGGGGCTATGGCTACACCTTC.

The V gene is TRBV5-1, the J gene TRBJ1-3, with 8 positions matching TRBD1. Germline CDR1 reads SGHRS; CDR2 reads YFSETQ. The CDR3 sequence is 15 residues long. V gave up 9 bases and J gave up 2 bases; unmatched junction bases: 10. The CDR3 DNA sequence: TGCGCCACCTCATCGACAGGGGAGACTGGAAACACCATATATTTT. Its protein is CATSSTGETGNTIYF.